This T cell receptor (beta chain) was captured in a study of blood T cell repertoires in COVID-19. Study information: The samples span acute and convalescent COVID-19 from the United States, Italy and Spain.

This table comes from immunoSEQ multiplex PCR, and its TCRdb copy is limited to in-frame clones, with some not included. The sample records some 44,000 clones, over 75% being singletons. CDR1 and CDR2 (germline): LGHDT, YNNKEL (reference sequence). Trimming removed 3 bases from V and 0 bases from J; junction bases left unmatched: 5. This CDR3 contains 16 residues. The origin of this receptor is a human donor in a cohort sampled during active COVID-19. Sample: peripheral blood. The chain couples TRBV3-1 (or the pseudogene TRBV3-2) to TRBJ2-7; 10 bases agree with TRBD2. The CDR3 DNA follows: TGTGCCAGCAGCCAGCTAGCGGGGGTGTCCTCCTACGAGCAGTACTTC. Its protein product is CASSQLAGVSSYEQYF.